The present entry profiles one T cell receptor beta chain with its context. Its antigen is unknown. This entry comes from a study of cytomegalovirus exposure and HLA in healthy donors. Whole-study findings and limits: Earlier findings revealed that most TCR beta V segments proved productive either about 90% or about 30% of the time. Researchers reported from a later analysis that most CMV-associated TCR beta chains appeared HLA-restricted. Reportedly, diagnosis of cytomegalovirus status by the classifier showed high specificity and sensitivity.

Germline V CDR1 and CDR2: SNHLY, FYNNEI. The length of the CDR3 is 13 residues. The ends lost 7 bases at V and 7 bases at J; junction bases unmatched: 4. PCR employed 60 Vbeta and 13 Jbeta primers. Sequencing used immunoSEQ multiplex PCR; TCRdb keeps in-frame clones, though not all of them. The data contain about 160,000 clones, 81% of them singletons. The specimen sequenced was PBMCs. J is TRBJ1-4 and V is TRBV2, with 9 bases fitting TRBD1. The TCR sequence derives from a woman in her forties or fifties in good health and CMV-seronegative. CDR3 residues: CASKTGGTEKLFF. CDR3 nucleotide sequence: TGTGCCAGCAAGACAGGGGGAACTGAAAAACTGTTTTTT.